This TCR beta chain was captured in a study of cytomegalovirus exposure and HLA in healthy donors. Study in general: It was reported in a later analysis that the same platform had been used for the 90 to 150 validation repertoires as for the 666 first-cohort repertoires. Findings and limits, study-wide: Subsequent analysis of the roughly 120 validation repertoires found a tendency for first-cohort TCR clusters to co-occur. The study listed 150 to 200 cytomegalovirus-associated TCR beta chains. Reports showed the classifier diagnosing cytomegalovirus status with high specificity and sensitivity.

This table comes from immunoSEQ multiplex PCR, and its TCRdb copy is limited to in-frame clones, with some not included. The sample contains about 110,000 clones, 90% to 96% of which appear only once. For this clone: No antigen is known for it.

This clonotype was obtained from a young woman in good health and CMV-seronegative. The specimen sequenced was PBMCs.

The CDR3 DNA sequence: TGTGCCAGCAGTTCCCCGACAGGGAGGTTCACTGAAGCTTTCTTT. Amino acids: CASSSPTGRFTEAFF. This chain joins TRBV27 and TRBJ1-1, with 7 positions matching TRBD1. Germline-derived CDR1 and CDR2 are MNHEY and SMNVEV (reference sequence). V was clipped by 4 bases and J by 4 bases; unmatched bases: 9. CDR3 size: 15 residues.